This TCR beta chain originates from a study of blood T cell repertoires in COVID-19. The method was immunoSEQ multiplex PCR; TCRdb's version includes in-frame clones alone and lacks a portion of them. The sample gives approximately 280,000 clones, 75% to 90% of which show up once; under 15% is in the top ten. Germline V gene sequence: CDR1 MNHEY, CDR2 SVGEGT. Trimming removed 6 bases from V and 2 bases from J, with 8 bases in between. This CDR3 is 13 amino acids long. Sequenced material: peripheral blood. The TCR was taken from a woman aged 60-75 years with acute or convalescent COVID-19. The rearrangement joins TRBV6-2 or TRBV6-3 to TRBJ2-1; D ambiguous. CDR3 sequence (DNA): TGTGCCAGCAGCCTCGACACCTACAATGAGCAGTTCTTC. This encodes CASSLDTYNEQFF.